The present entry profiles one T cell receptor beta chain with its context. Its specificity is unknown. The data stem from a study of brain T cells in children with intractable seizures. Study observations and caveats: Patients' HCMV serostatus was unknown; virus specificity rests on CDR3 similarity alone. Pre- and post-surgery blood differed in depth, so pre-surgery absences may be undersampling.

Only cases whose brain tissue showed the highest T cell transcript signatures were sequenced. At least one anti-epileptic drug was given before surgery. The protocol was immunoSEQ multiplex PCR, while the TCRdb copy is restricted to in-frame clones and leaves out a portion. This sample has 88,000 or so clones; about 93% occur once, and the top ten carry approximately 25%. The sequence was obtained from a girl aged 2-10 years with Rasmussen encephalitis and intractable seizures. The sample here was peripheral blood, taken at surgery.

The CDR3 protein is CASSLFASRASNTEAFF. The CDR3 nucleotides read TGTGCCAGTTCTCTTTTCGCTTCCCGGGCCTCGAACACTGAAGCTTTCTTT. This chain uses TRBV19 with TRBJ1-1; unclear D gene. There are 17 residues in the CDR3. The V gene lost 8 bases and the J gene lost 1 base, with 23 bases spanning the gap. The germline gives CDR1 LNHDA, CDR2 SQIVND (reference sequence).